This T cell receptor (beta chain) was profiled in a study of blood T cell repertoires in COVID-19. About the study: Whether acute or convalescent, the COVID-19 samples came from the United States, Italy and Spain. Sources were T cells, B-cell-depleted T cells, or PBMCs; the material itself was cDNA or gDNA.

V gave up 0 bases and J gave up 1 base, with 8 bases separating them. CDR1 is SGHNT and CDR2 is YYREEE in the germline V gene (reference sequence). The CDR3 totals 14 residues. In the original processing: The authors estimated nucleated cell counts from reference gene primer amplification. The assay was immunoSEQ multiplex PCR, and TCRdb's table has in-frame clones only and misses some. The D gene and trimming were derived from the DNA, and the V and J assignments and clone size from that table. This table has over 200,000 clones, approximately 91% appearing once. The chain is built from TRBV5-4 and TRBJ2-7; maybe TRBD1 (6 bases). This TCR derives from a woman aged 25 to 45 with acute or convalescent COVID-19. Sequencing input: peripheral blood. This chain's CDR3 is CASSLGQVSYEQYF. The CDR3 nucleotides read TGTGCCAGCAGCTTGGGACAGGTATCCTACGAGCAGTACTTC.